This entry lists 18 T cell receptor beta chains sequenced from one sample in a study of sequential checkpoint blockade in melanoma. Here immunoSEQ multiplex PCR was the method, and the copy in TCRdb shows in-frame clones only, minus some. The repertoire has 1,500 to 2,000 clones, 20% to 25% of them found once; the top ten carry about 13%. Stated treatment: randomized to nivolumab then ipilimumab (arm A) or the reverse (arm B). The specimen comprised tumor tissue (inferred from file names), sampled from a patient given nivolumab and ipilimumab in sequence. Receptors originate from a human donor with melanoma.

This clone is judged medium-sized. The chain couples TRBV6-8 to TRBJ1-4, with TRBD1 identical over 10 bases. V shed 5 bases and J 4 bases; nucleotides not matched to a gene: 13. This CDR3 comprises 18 residues. The germline V gene encodes CDR1 MNHGY and CDR2 SAAAGT. The CDR3, as DNA: TGTGCCAGCAGTGAGATGGGACAGGGGAGGGGAGATAATGAAAAACTGTTTTTT. It is translated as CASSEMGQGRGDNEKLFF.

This CDR3 reads CASSIEGGSRGYTF. The CDR3 DNA follows: TGTGCCAGTAGTATAGAAGGCGGATCGCGGGGCTACACCTTC. The chain joins TRBV19 to TRBJ1-2; D not certain. The CDR3 length is 14 residues. V lost 0 bases, J lost 8 bases, and 13 bases lay in between. The germline V gene has CDR1 LNHDA and CDR2 SQIVND (reference sequence).

By its share, this clone is medium-sized. The chain employs TRBV11-3 and TRBJ1-2, with 7 bases fitting TRBD1. The CDR3 is 16 amino acids. V lost 5 bases and J lost 6; bases outside the gene matches: 15. Germline V CDR1 and CDR2: SGHNT, YENEEA. Here the CDR3 reads CASSQGLNRGGDGYTF. CDR3 DNA: TGTGCCAGCAGCCAAGGGCTTAACAGGGGAGGCGATGGCTACACCTTC.

By frequency in the sample, this clone is medium-sized. The chain employs TRBV11-3 and TRBJ2-5; 13 positions match TRBD2. Germline CDR1 reads SGHNT; CDR2 reads YENEEA. The J segment lost 3 bases and the V segment lost 5 bases, leaving 3 bases of the junction unmatched. CDR3 length equals 15 residues. The CDR3 sequence: CASSRGLAGKETQYF. CDR3 coding DNA: TGTGCCAGCAGCAGGGGACTAGCGGGGAAAGAGACCCAGTACTTC.

This chain links TRBV5-1 with TRBJ2-7; TRBD1 matches at 11 bases. CDR3 length equals 15 residues. V dropped 1 base and J dropped 3; count of bases not matched to a gene: 3. Germline CDR1 SGHRS, CDR2 YFSETQ. CDR3 nucleotide sequence: TGCGCCAGCAGCTTGATCGGGACAGGGGGCTACGAGCAGTACTTC. This encodes CASSLIGTGGYEQYF.

There are many counts of this clone. The chain is built from TRBV11-3 and TRBJ1-2, with 7 nucleotides matching TRBD1. The CDR3 extends over 15 amino acids. CDR1 and CDR2 from the germline V gene are SGHNT and YENEEA. J lost 3 bases, V lost 4 bases, and 8 bases had no gene match. CDR3 sequence: CASSYRQGRDYGYTF. The CDR3 DNA follows: TGTGCCAGCAGCTACCGACAGGGACGGGACTATGGCTACACCTTC.

The CDR3 loop reads CASTFEGALARPYEQYF. The DNA of the CDR3 is TGTGCCAGTACCTTCGAAGGGGCACTAGCGAGGCCCTACGAGCAGTACTTC. This chain connects TRBV19 to TRBJ2-7; 7 positions agree with TRBD2. The CDR3 runs to 17 residues. The germline CDR1 and CDR2 sequences are LNHDA and SQIVND (reference sequence). V lost 7 bases, J lost 2 bases, and 17 bases stayed unmatched.

This clone is medium-sized (0.01 to 0.1%) within its sample. J is TRBJ2-7 and V is TRBV11-3; D perhaps matches TRBD2 (7 bases). Germline V lookup: CDR1 SGHNT, CDR2 YENEEA. V lost 5 bases, J lost 3 bases, and 23 bases lay in between. The CDR3 has 17 amino acids. CDR3 sequence reads: CASSRQGGGATIYEQYF. For the CDR3, the DNA is TGTGCCAGCAGCCGTCAGGGAGGGGGGGCGACGATCTACGAGCAGTACTTC.

This clone was observed a handful of times. The CDR3 coding sequence is TGTGCCAGCACCTCTGCTGGCGGGGGTTCCTACGAGCAGTACTTC. This codes for CASTSAGGGSYEQYF. V gene TRBV6-8 combines with J gene TRBJ2-7; the match to TRBD2 covers 7 bases. Trimming cost V 7 bases and J 1 base; bases outside gene matches: 10. This CDR3 contains 15 residues. Looked up from germline, CDR1 is MNHGY and CDR2 is SAAAGT.

This clone is medium-sized. The chain combines TRBV6-8 with TRBJ2-1, with 12 bases matching TRBD2. The CDR3 is made up of 13 amino acids. With 8 bases clipped from V and 7 bases from J, the junction kept 3 bases outside the gene matches. Germline CDR1 MNHGY, CDR2 SAAAGT. For the CDR3, the DNA is TGTGCCAGCCTAGCGGGGGGGAGGAATGAGCAGTTCTTC. Protein sequence: CASLAGGRNEQFF.

This clone turned up a few times. The gene calls are TRBV5-1 and TRBJ1-1; unclear D gene. The germline V gene has CDR1 SGHRS and CDR2 YFSETQ. The CDR3 has 14 amino acids. With 5 bases removed from V and 5 bases from J, the gap between germline ends came to 16 bases. As DNA, the CDR3 is TGCGCCAGCAGACCTGACGGGGTGGGGACTGAAGCTTTCTTT. Translated: CASRPDGVGTEAFF.

This clone was seen a handful of times. The chain combines TRBV6-8 with TRBJ2-6, with 9 bases fitting TRBD1. J was trimmed by 0 bases and V by 6 bases; bases with no gene match: 3. The germline V gene has CDR1 MNHGY and CDR2 SAAAGT. The CDR3 contains 16 residues. The CDR3 here is CASSSGQGSGANVLTF. Here the CDR3 DNA reads TGTGCCAGCAGCTCGGGACAGGGCTCTGGGGCCAACGTCCTGACTTTC.

The CDR3 reads CASSYEGITNTGELFF. CDR3 coding DNA: TGTGCCAGCAGTTATGAAGGGATCACGAACACCGGGGAGCTGTTTTTT. The J gene is TRBJ2-2, the V gene TRBV6-8, with D unclear. CDR1 MNHGY and CDR2 SAAAGT come from the germline V gene. Trimming removed 3 bases from V and 0 bases from J, with 11 bases in between. This CDR3 region has 16 residues.

This clone appeared a few times. The chain uses TRBV6-8 and TRBJ2-2, with D tentatively TRBD2 (6 bases). Trimming shortened V by 5 bases and J by 5 bases, and 18 bases separated the two germline ends. CDR1 is MNHGY, CDR2 SAAAGT, per germline. The CDR3 covers 16 residues. DNA for the CDR3: TGTGCCAGCAGTGACGCCAGGGAGGACCTAACCGGGGAGCTGTTTTTT. Translating it yields CASSDAREDLTGELFF.

This clone is deemed medium-sized. This sequence joins TRBV6-8 and TRBJ1-2, with D perhaps TRBD1 (5 bases). The germline CDR1 and CDR2 sequences are MNHGY and SAAAGT. This CDR3 comprises 12 residues. V lost 10 bases to trimming and J lost 8 bases, with 17 bases between them. CDR3: CAITRGGDGYTF. The CDR3 nucleotides are TGTGCCATCACCCGCGGGGGGGACGGCTACACCTTC.

This clone is large in the sample. The gene calls are TRBV11-3 and TRBJ1-4; the D gene is possibly TRBD1 (6 bases). Trimming cost V 6 bases and J 8 bases, with 19 bases left between them. The CDR3 contains 15 residues. Germline assignment: CDR1 SGHNT and CDR2 YENEEA. The CDR3 region has the DNA TGTGCCAGCAGTTCAGAACAGGGTGATAAGGAAAAACTGTTTTTT. This sequence encodes CASSSEQGDKEKLFF.

The chain is built from TRBV11-3 and TRBJ2-3, with TRBD2 as a possible D gene (7 bases). This CDR3 is built from 16 residues. Germline values: CDR1 SGHNT, CDR2 YENEEA. The V end lost 6 bases, the J end lost 1 base, and 17 bases lay between the germline ends. CDR3 loop: CASRTGGGAGTDTQYF. Written as DNA, the CDR3 is TGTGCCAGCAGGACTGGTGGGGGGGCTGGCACAGATACGCAGTATTTT.

The rearrangement joins TRBV30 to TRBJ2-1; D remains unclear. This CDR3 contains 15 residues. Germline-derived CDR1 and CDR2 are GTSNPN and SVGIG (reference sequence). Trimming removed 3 bases from V and 0 bases from J, with 12 bases in between. CDR3 residues: CAWRPPTGSYNEQFF. The CDR3 DNA sequence: TGTGCCTGGAGACCACCCACGGGCTCCTACAATGAGCAGTTCTTC.